This TCR beta chain stems from a study of glioma-infiltrating T cells. Trimming cost V 5 bases and J 4 bases, with 14 bases left between them. The CDR3 covers 14 residues. CDR1 is MNHEY and CDR2 is SMNVEV in the germline V gene (reference sequence). This clonotype was seen ten or more times. Using RNA template, CDR3s of TCR alpha and beta were amplified with iRepertoire arm-PCR. Each CDR3 protein gets one entry after TCRdb re-called the multiplex PCR reads with MiXCR. In the table there are a few hundred thousand distinct CDR3 sequences, 41% of which are singletons. The sequence derives from a human donor with low-grade glioma or glioblastoma, undergoing nonglioma brain surgery, or in good health (not recorded which). Sequencing was carried out using glioma tissue, nonneoplastic brain tissue, or PBMCs (not recorded which). This rearrangement joins TRBV27 to TRBJ1-2; a weak D match, TRBD1 (5 bases). CDR3 in amino acids: CASSPRPGGYGYTF. The DNA for the CDR3 is TGTGCCAGCAGTCCCAGGCCTGGGGGCTATGGCTACACCTTC.